This T cell receptor beta chain was retrieved from a study of shared clonotypes between healthy human individuals. About the study: Those who served as donors were a couple of women and a few men between the ages of 18 and 49.

Naive CD8 isolation took CD45RO-negative cells positively selected for CCR7 and excluded terminally differentiated effector memory CD45RA+ cells. Each subset's genomic DNA was shared equally among a number of immunoSEQ plates. The protocol was immunoSEQ multiplex PCR, while the TCRdb copy is restricted to in-frame clones and leaves out a portion. The sample includes more than 2 million clones, just under 95% seen only once; the top ten take about 1.7%. There are 15 residues in the CDR3. Trimming took 1 base from V and 0 from J; bases not matched to a gene: 2. In germline, CDR1 is LGHNA, CDR2 YSLEER. Sequenced input: naive CD8+ T cells from PBMCs. V is TRBV4-3 and J is TRBJ2-5; 7 bases align to TRBD1. The receptor was derived from a man aged 18 to 35 in good health. Some clones in this sample may be carry-over from other donors' samples. The CDR3 sequence is CASSQGQGHQETQYF. The CDR3 DNA is TGCGCCAGCAGCCAAGGACAGGGCCACCAAGAGACCCAGTACTTC.